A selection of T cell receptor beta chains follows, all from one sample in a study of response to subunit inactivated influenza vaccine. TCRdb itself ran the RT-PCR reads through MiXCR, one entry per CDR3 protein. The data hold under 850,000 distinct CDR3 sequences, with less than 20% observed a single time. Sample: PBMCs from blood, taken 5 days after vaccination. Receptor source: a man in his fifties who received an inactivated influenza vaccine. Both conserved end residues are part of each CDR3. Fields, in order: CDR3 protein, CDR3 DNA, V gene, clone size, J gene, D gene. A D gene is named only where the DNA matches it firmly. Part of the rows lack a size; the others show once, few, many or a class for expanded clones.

CDR3: CAISRGLSYEQYF
DNA: TGTGCCATCAGTAGGGGACTCTCCTACGAGCAGTACTTC
V: TRBV10-3
size: few
J: TRBJ2-7
D: -

CDR3: CASRGDGTAKETQYF
DNA: TGTGCCAGCAGAGGTGACGGGACAGCCAAAGAGACCCAGTACTTC
V: TRBV28
size: many
J: TRBJ2-5
D: TRBD1

CDR3: CASSYSTVPGAEQYF
DNA: TGTGCCAGCAGTTACTCGACCGTCCCCGGAGCCGAGCAGTACTTC
V: TRBV6-5
size: few
J: TRBJ2-7
D: -

CDR3: CASSTRGRLGTQYF
DNA: TGTGCCAGCAGCACGAGAGGCCGTTTGGGTACGCAGTATTTT
V: TRBV7-2
size: few
J: TRBJ2-3
D: -

CDR3: CASSLEAGTAEAFF
DNA: TGCGCCAGCAGCTTAGAGGCCGGGACCGCTGAAGCTTTCTTT
V: TRBV5-1
size: -
J: TRBJ1-1
D: -

CDR3: CASSGGYSYEQYF
DNA: TGTGCCAGCAGTGGGGGGTACTCCTACGAGCAGTACTTC
V: TRBV6-6
size: few
J: TRBJ2-7
D: -

CDR3: CASEWTGEGTDTQYF
DNA: TGTGCCAGCGAATGGACAGGGGAGGGCACAGATACGCAGTATTTT
V: TRBV7-9
size: few
J: TRBJ2-3
D: TRBD1

CDR3: CASRRIRDSSYEQYF
DNA: TGTGCCAGCAGGCGAATCCGGGACTCTTCCTACGAGCAGTACTTC
V: TRBV6-1
size: -
J: TRBJ2-7
D: -

CDR3: CASRLRRDSVDGYTF
DNA: TGTGCCAGCAGGTTAAGAAGGGACTCGGTCGATGGCTACACCTTC
V: TRBV12-3/TRBV12-4
size: few
J: TRBJ1-2
D: -

CDR3: CASSIQGGLNTEAFF
DNA: TGTGCCAGCAGTATCCAAGGGGGCCTGAACACTGAAGCTTTCTTT
V: TRBV6-1
size: -
J: TRBJ1-1
D: TRBD1

CDR3: CASSLLRTESGNEQFF
DNA: TGTGCCAGCAGTTTACTCAGGACAGAGTCGGGAAATGAGCAGTTCTTC
V: TRBV27
size: -
J: TRBJ2-1
D: -

CDR3: CASSWGTSSYEQYF
DNA: TGTGCCAGCAGCTGGGGGACAAGCTCCTACGAGCAGTACTTC
V: TRBV12-3/TRBV12-4
size: -
J: TRBJ2-7
D: -

CDR3: CATSRDMISPLHF
DNA: TGTGCCACCAGCAGAGATATGATTTCACCCCTCCACTTT
V: TRBV15
size: many
J: TRBJ1-6
D: -

CDR3: CASSLGDRVSDTQYF
DNA: TGCGCCAGCAGCTTGGGGGACAGGGTGAGCGATACGCAGTATTTT
V: TRBV5-1
size: -
J: TRBJ2-3
D: TRBD1

CDR3: CASSLKHPGLAGGETQYF
DNA: TGTGCCAGCAGCCTGAAGCACCCGGGACTAGCGGGTGGAGAGACCCAGTACTTC
V: TRBV11-1
size: -
J: TRBJ2-5
D: TRBD2

CDR3: CSARVRADTEAFF
DNA: TGCAGTGCTAGAGTCAGGGCGGACACTGAAGCTTTCTTT
V: TRBV20-1
size: -
J: TRBJ1-1
D: -

CDR3: CASSLGTSGSDTQYF
DNA: TGTGCCAGCAGCCTCGGGACTAGCGGGAGTGATACGCAGTATTTT
V: TRBV6-2/TRBV6-3
size: -
J: TRBJ2-3
D: TRBD2

CDR3: CASSLGDTTDTQYF
DNA: TGTGCCAGCAGCTTGGGGGACACCACAGATACGCAGTATTTT
V: TRBV13
size: -
J: TRBJ2-3
D: -

CDR3: CASSQPRLAGGQDTQYF
DNA: TGTGCCAGCAGCCAGCCCAGACTAGCGGGAGGGCAAGATACGCAGTATTTT
V: TRBV7-9
size: few
J: TRBJ2-3
D: TRBD2

CDR3: CASRLSGLAGGRNPYEQYF
DNA: TGTGCAAGTCGCTTATCCGGACTAGCGGGGGGTCGAAACCCCTACGAGCAGTACTTC
V: TRBV12-2
size: -
J: TRBJ2-7
D: -

CDR3: CASSDWGLAAYNEQFF
DNA: TGTGCCAGCAGCGACTGGGGACTAGCGGCATACAATGAGCAGTTCTTC
V: TRBV6-2/TRBV6-3
size: -
J: TRBJ2-1
D: TRBD2

CDR3: CSASGRALDEQFF
DNA: TGCAGTGCTAGCGGGAGGGCCCTCGATGAGCAGTTCTTC
V: TRBV20-1
size: few
J: TRBJ2-1
D: TRBD2

CDR3: CASSQEGSANRQYF
DNA: TGTGCCAGCAGCCAAGAAGGCTCGGCCAACCGTCAGTACTTC
V: TRBV3-1
size: few
J: TRBJ2-5
D: -

CDR3: CASKPPGGYGYTF
DNA: TGCGCCAGCAAACCACCGGGCGGATATGGCTACACCTTC
V: TRBV5-1
size: few
J: TRBJ1-2
D: -

CDR3: CAWSTGFTGVYEQYF
DNA: TGTGCCTGGAGCACAGGGTTTACAGGAGTCTACGAGCAGTACTTC
V: TRBV30
size: -
J: TRBJ2-7
D: -

CDR3: CASSYTSGGRLQETQYF
DNA: TGTGCCAGCAGTTACACCAGCGGGGGAAGACTTCAAGAGACCCAGTACTTC
V: TRBV6-2/TRBV6-3
size: few
J: TRBJ2-5
D: TRBD2

CDR3: CASSVWENEQFF
DNA: TGTGCCAGCAGCGTATGGGAGAATGAGCAGTTCTTC
V: TRBV9
size: -
J: TRBJ2-1
D: -

CDR3: CASSSATGGNEQYF
DNA: TGTGCCAGCAGCTCCGCAACAGGGGGCAACGAGCAGTACTTC
V: TRBV5-6
size: -
J: TRBJ2-7
D: TRBD1

CDR3: CASSLAWGNYGYTF
DNA: TGTGCCAGCAGCTTGGCATGGGGTAACTATGGCTACACCTTC
V: TRBV5-5
size: few
J: TRBJ1-2
D: -

CDR3: CASSRGENNQPQHF
DNA: TGTGCCAGCAGCAGGGGGGAGAACAATCAGCCCCAGCATTTT
V: TRBV12-3/TRBV12-4
size: many
J: TRBJ1-5
D: TRBD1

CDR3: CASSMNTEAFF
DNA: TGTGCCAGCAGTATGAACACTGAAGCTTTCTTT
V: TRBV6-5
size: few
J: TRBJ1-1
D: -